One and the same sample provided the 24 T cell receptor beta chains below, sequenced in a study of vaccination and CD4 T cells after COVID-19. The Oncomine TCR Beta short-read assay sequenced DNA from cultured CD4+ T cells. TCRdb passed the PCR reads through MiXCR, listing each CDR3 protein once. Among approximately 17,000 distinct CDR3 sequences listed, roughly 50% were seen once. For these TCRs, the target antigens are not known. Treatment described: roughly 11-day PBMC culture with coronavirus spike peptide pools or control peptides (ViraFEST assay). Material: CD4+ T cells from blood, cultured in vitro. These receptors originate from a human donor who had recovered from COVID-19.

This chain links TRBV29-1 with TRBJ1-5; 9 nucleotides line up with TRBD1. Germline values: CDR1 SQVTM, CDR2 ANQGSEA. Trimming took 4 bases from V and 0 from J; bases not matched to a gene: 4. The CDR3 has 15 amino acids. In DNA form, the CDR3 reads TGCAGCGTTGTCCTACAGGGGGCTAGCAATCAGCCCCAGCATTTT. Translated, it gives CSVVLQGASNQPQHF.

The chain joins TRBV6-1 to TRBJ1-5, with D hard to call. The CDR3 contains 16 residues. V lost 2 bases, J lost 3 bases, and 14 bases lay in between. Germline CDR1 and CDR2: MNHNS and SASEGT. The CDR3 loop reads CASSESSPGDNQPQHF. In nucleotides, the CDR3 is TGTGCCAGCAGTGAATCATCACCTGGAGACAATCAGCCCCAGCATTTT.

In its sample, this clonotype was seen a few times. V usage is TRBV29-1 and J usage is TRBJ2-2; weak D call: TRBD2 (6 bases). The CDR3 has 13 amino acids. V dropped 5 bases and J dropped 0 bases, with 7 bases sitting between them. CDR1 and CDR2 (germline): SQVTM, ANQGSEA. Here the CDR3 DNA reads TGCAGCGTTTCTAGCGCGAACACCGGGGAGCTGTTTTTT. This codes for CSVSSANTGELFF.

This clonotype was observed a few times. This chain uses TRBV7-2 with TRBJ1-1, with a tentative D call TRBD1 (5 bases). V lost 4 bases and J 3 bases, leaving 12 bases between the germline ends. The CDR3 length is 14 residues. Germline V gene sequence: CDR1 SGHTA, CDR2 FQGNSA. CDR3: CASSYQGGDTEAFF. The CDR3 DNA is TGTGCCAGCAGCTATCAGGGTGGGGACACTGAAGCTTTCTTT. Combining the CDR3 with reference TRBV7-2 and TRBJ1-1 gives the whole variable domain GAGVSQSPSNKVTEKGKDVELRCDPISGHTALYWYRQSLGQGLEFLIYFQGNSAPDKSGLPSDRFSAERTGGSVSTLTIQRTQQEDSAVYLCASSYQGGDTEAFFGQGTRLTVV.

The rearrangement links TRBV10-3 to TRBJ1-6; D gene ambiguous. The CDR3 has 16 residues. Per germline, CDR1 ENHRY and CDR2 SYGVKD. V lost 0 bases and J 9 bases, leaving 15 bases between the germline ends. CDR3 DNA sequence: TGTGCCATCAGTGAGTCGCAAGCGGGTGAGGTTTCACCCCTCCACTTT. Protein sequence: CAISESQAGEVSPLHF.

The rearrangement joins TRBV7-2 to TRBJ1-2; TRBD1 matches at 8 bases. The CDR3 is 14 amino acids. CDR1 and CDR2 (germline): SGHTA, FQGNSA. The V and J ends lost 1 base and 7 bases, in that order; junction bases with no gene match: 5. CDR3 DNA: TGTGCCAGCAGCTTAGAGACAGGGGTTTCTGGCTACACCTTC. Residues: CASSLETGVSGYTF.

The V gene is TRBV12-3 or TRBV12-4, the J gene TRBJ1-2; tentatively, D is TRBD1 (6 bases). Trimming removed 6 bases at V and 5 bases at J, with 13 bases between. The CDR3 extends over 13 amino acids. CDR3 loop: CASSAGTSYGYTF. CDR3 nucleotides: TGTGCCAGCAGCGCCGGGACATCATATGGCTACACCTTC.

This chain links TRBV5-1 with TRBJ1-1; D remains ambiguous. This CDR3 has 13 amino acids. V was trimmed by 1 base and J by 6 bases, leaving 10 bases between them. Germline values: CDR1 SGHRS, CDR2 YFSETQ. CDR3 in DNA: TGCGCCAGCAGCTTGAATGCGGGCTCTGAAGCTTTCTTT. As protein: CASSLNAGSEAFF.

J is TRBJ1-2 and V is TRBV2; a possible D gene is TRBD1 (5 bases). Looked up from germline, CDR1 is SNHLY and CDR2 is FYNNEI. The CDR3 is made up of 12 amino acids. Trimming shortened V by 4 bases and J by 7 bases, and 10 bases separated the two germline ends. The CDR3 DNA follows: TGTGCCAGCAGTGCCACAGGCCTTGGCTACACCTTC. It translates to CASSATGLGYTF.

By frequency in the sample, this clonotype is medium-sized. The rearrangement uses TRBV2 and TRBJ1-5; TRBD1 might be the D (6 bases). The CDR3 is made up of 12 amino acids. The ends were cut back, 6 bases at V and 7 bases at J, with 10 bases in the middle. Germline V gene lookup returns CDR1 SNHLY and CDR2 FYNNEI. The CDR3 protein is CASRGASQPQHF. CDR3 nucleotide sequence: TGTGCCAGCAGGGGGGCAAGCCAGCCCCAGCATTTT.

V is TRBV6-1 and J is TRBJ1-5; D is unclear. Germline assignment: CDR1 MNHNS and CDR2 SASEGT. This CDR3 region has 15 residues. V lost 5 bases and J lost 5, with 16 bases in between. CDR3 nucleotides: TGTGCCAGCAGTCCCTCCCGGCAGTCGGATCAGCCCCAGCATTTT. Translated: CASSPSRQSDQPQHF.

In DNA, the CDR3 is TGTGCCAGCAGCCAATATCCACAGGATCATGAGCAGTTCTTC. Translated, it gives CASSQYPQDHEQFF. V gene TRBV3-1 combines with J gene TRBJ2-1; D perhaps matches TRBD1 (5 bases). V lost 2 bases, J lost 8 bases, and 13 bases lay in between. Germline V gene sequence: CDR1 LGHDT, CDR2 YNNKEL (reference sequence). This CDR3 contains 14 residues.

This rearrangement joins TRBV28 to TRBJ1-6; D is undetermined. Per germline, CDR1 MDHEN and CDR2 SYDVKM. The CDR3 consists of 12 residues. V gave up 7 bases and J gave up 8 bases, with 9 bases separating them. This chain's CDR3 is CASTLAYSPLHF. The CDR3 DNA reads as TGTGCCAGCACCTTAGCCTATTCACCCCTCCACTTT. Using reference TRBV28 and TRBJ1-6 for the parts outside the CDR3, the full variable domain is DVKVTQSSRYLVKRTGEKVFLECVQDMDHENMFWYRQDPGLGLRLIYFSYDVKMKEKGDIPEGYSVSREKKERFSLILESASTNQTSMYLCASTLAYSPLHFGNGTRLTVT.

The V call is TRBV6-1, the J call TRBJ1-2; TRBD1 is a possible D gene (5 bases). Trimming shortened V by 6 bases and J by 7 bases, and 18 bases separated the two germline ends. Germline V gene data show CDR1 as MNHNS and CDR2 as SASEGT. There are 14 residues in the CDR3. Here the CDR3 DNA reads TGTGCCAGCAGGCAATCGGGGGGGGAGTCTGGCTACACCTTC. Encoded protein: CASRQSGGESGYTF.

This clonotype appeared a few times. The V call is TRBV2, the J call TRBJ2-5, with a tentative D call TRBD2 (6 bases). Germline V lookup: CDR1 SNHLY, CDR2 FYNNEI. CDR3 length: 13 amino acids. The ends were cut back, 7 bases at V and 5 bases at J, with 14 bases in the middle. The CDR3 protein is CASTLGRGETQYF. CDR3 sequence (DNA): TGTGCCAGCACCCTCGGGAGAGGCGAGACCCAGTACTTC.

The chain joins TRBV30 to TRBJ2-5, with D perhaps TRBD1 (6 bases). Trimming took off 3 bases at V and 2 bases at J, with 10 bases between the two ends. Germline lookup yields CDR1 GTSNPN and CDR2 SVGIG (reference sequence). The length of the CDR3 is 13 residues. CDR3 protein: CAWRDSPQETQYF. CDR3 in DNA: TGTGCCTGGAGGGACAGCCCTCAAGAGACCCAGTACTTC.

The rearrangement uses TRBV20-1 and TRBJ1-5; D remains unclear. Per the germline V gene, CDR1 is DFQATT and CDR2 is SNEGSKA (reference sequence). Between the trimmed V and J ends, which lost 4 bases and 0 bases, there was a span of 19 bases. The CDR3 extends over 17 amino acids. DNA of the CDR3: TGCAGTGCTACCCCGGGCCGACGCACAGATAGCAATCAGCCCCAGCATTTT. This sequence encodes CSATPGRRTDSNQPQHF.

J is TRBJ1-2 and V is TRBV4-1; no firm D call. The CDR3 covers 15 residues. V was cut by 0 bases and J by 3 bases, with 11 bases left in between. CDR1 is MGHRA, CDR2 YSYEKL, per germline. The CDR3 coding sequence is TGCGCCAGCAGCCAAGATACAGCCCCTTACTATGGCTACACCTTC. It encodes CASSQDTAPYYGYTF.

The chain recombines TRBV7-6 with TRBJ1-5, with 8 positions matching TRBD1. The CDR3 covers 13 residues. Germline V gives CDR1 SGHVS, CDR2 FNYEAQ. The V and J ends lost 5 bases and 5 bases, in that order; junction bases with no gene match: 2. CDR3 in amino acids: CASSQGQDQPQHF. The CDR3 DNA is TGTGCCAGCAGCCAGGGACAGGATCAGCCCCAGCATTTT.

The chain joins TRBV5-4 to TRBJ2-1; D is uncertain. CDR1 is SGHNT and CDR2 is YYREEE in the germline V gene (reference sequence). This CDR3 region has 13 residues. Trimming pared 4 bases from V and 4 bases from J, leaving 9 bases between. CDR3 sequence reads: CASSPSPYNEQFF. The DNA of the CDR3 is TGTGCCAGCAGCCCGTCGCCGTACAATGAGCAGTTCTTC.

J is TRBJ1-6 and V is TRBV19; D may be TRBD1 (6 bases). V lost 9 bases and J 6 bases, leaving 12 bases between the germline ends. Germline loops: CDR1 LNHDA, CDR2 SQIVND (reference sequence). There are 13 residues in the CDR3. CDR3: CASGGQLNSPLHF. For the CDR3, the DNA is TGTGCCAGCGGTGGACAGCTTAATTCACCCCTCCACTTT.

The V and J genes are TRBV11-2 and TRBJ1-1, with no clear D. Germline assignment: CDR1 SGHAT and CDR2 FQNNGV. The ends were cut back, 5 bases at V and 1 base at J, with 8 bases in the middle. The CDR3 is 13 residues long. Here the CDR3 reads CASSPDGNTEAFF. The CDR3 DNA reads as TGTGCCAGCAGCCCGGACGGGAACACTGAAGCTTTCTTT.

The chain employs TRBV19 and TRBJ1-2; 9 nucleotides match TRBD1. CDR1 LNHDA and CDR2 SQIVND come from the germline V gene (reference sequence). The J segment lost 5 bases and the V segment lost 6 bases, leaving 10 bases of the junction unmatched. CDR3 length equals 15 residues. The CDR3 DNA reads as TGTGCCAGTAGAAAACCGACAGGGGGATGGTATGGCTACACCTTC. This translates into CASRKPTGGWYGYTF.

A few counts support this clonotype. The gene calls are TRBV7-9 and TRBJ1-2; possible D gene TRBD1, 6 bases. Germline assignment: CDR1 SEHNR and CDR2 FQNEAQ (reference sequence). The V end lost 5 bases, the J end lost 4 bases, and 11 bases lay between the germline ends. The CDR3 loop spans 13 amino acids. The CDR3 DNA reads TGTGCCAGCAGCCGACAGGAAACCTATGGCTACACCTTC. Encoded protein: CASSRQETYGYTF.